The sample holds many counts of the clone carrying this T cell receptor beta chain. The antigen is unknown. The sample is drawn from a study of Graves' ophthalmopathy and Graves' hyperthyroidism. Pregnant or lactating patients and those with other autoimmune diseases or uncontrolled infections were excluded. As the starting material, roughly 10 ml of fresh peripheral blood yielded the PBMCs. Study-wide results and limits: With around 70% sensitivity and about 74% specificity, the model predicted ophthalmopathy progression.

Using RNA transcripts, the TCR beta CDR3 regions were amplified. Following a first-round RT-PCR that used HTBI primers, a second-round multiplex PCR was carried out. TCRdb independently ran MiXCR on the multiplex PCR reads; one entry per CDR3 protein. The top ten clones hold approximately 8.6% of a sample with about 210,000 distinct CDR3 sequences, around 28% of them seen once. Source material: peripheral blood. This receptor was obtained from a man in his fifties or sixties with Graves' ophthalmopathy.

CDR3 DNA: TGCAGCGTTGAAGGGATGGTTGGGAGCGCGAACACCGGGGAGCTGTTTTTT. Amino acids: CSVEGMVGSANTGELFF. J is TRBJ2-2 and V is TRBV29-1, with D perhaps matching TRBD2 (5 bases). CDR3 length: 17 residues. Germline CDR1 and CDR2: SQVTM and ANQGSEA. V dropped 1 base and J dropped 0 bases, with 15 bases sitting between them.